Shown below are 13 T cell receptor beta chains from a single sample sequenced in a study of shared clonotypes between healthy human individuals. CD45RO-negative, CCR7-selected cells formed the naive CD8 fraction, which excluded terminally differentiated effector memory CD45RA+ cells. Sequencing was performed with immunoSEQ multiplex PCR; in TCRdb, only in-frame clones are kept and a portion is missing. The table shows about 680,000 clones, with around 92% occurring only once. Sequenced sample: naive CD8+ T cells sorted from blood. The receptors come from a young man in good health.

The chain joins TRBV13 to TRBJ2-3, with D possibly matching TRBD1 (6 bases). Germline V gene data show CDR1 as PRHDT and CDR2 as FYEKMQ (reference sequence). CDR3 size: 15 residues. The V gene lost 5 bases and the J gene lost 0 bases, with 12 bases spanning the gap. The chain's CDR3 is CASSPEQGSTDTQYF. The CDR3 DNA follows: TGTGCCAGCAGCCCCGAACAGGGAAGCACAGATACGCAGTATTTT. The full variable domain, its missing parts supplied by reference TRBV13 and TRBJ2-3, is AAGVIQSPRHLIKEKRETATLKCYPIPRHDTVYWYQQGPGQDPQFLISFYEKMQSDKGSIPDRFSAQQFSDYHSELNMSSLELGDSALYFCASSPEQGSTDTQYFGPGTRLTVL.

CDR3 region: CASSLFTSLNEQFF. CDR3 in DNA: TGTGCCAGCAGTTTATTTACTAGCCTAAATGAGCAGTTCTTC. This chain links TRBV28 with TRBJ2-1, with TRBD2 as a possible D gene (6 bases). This CDR3 has 14 amino acids. Looked up from germline, CDR1 is MDHEN and CDR2 is SYDVKM. The V end was cut by 1 base, the J end by 7 bases, with 11 bases between.

The rearrangement joins TRBV29-1 to TRBJ2-5; D is perhaps TRBD1 (8 bases). V was clipped by 6 bases and J by 3 bases, with 23 bases between them. The germline CDR1 and CDR2 sequences are SQVTM and ANQGSEA. The CDR3 is 16 amino acids. The CDR3 DNA reads TGCAGCGTAACAGGGGGGGTCACACTTGCAGAAGAGACCCAGTACTTC. This translates into CSVTGGVTLAEETQYF.

This chain connects TRBV5-4 to TRBJ2-3; no firm D call. The germline V and J ends were trimmed by 0 bases and 4 bases, with 9 bases remaining between them. Germline CDR1 is SGHNT and CDR2 is YYREEE (reference sequence). The CDR3 length is 14 residues. This CDR3 is CASSLGVTADTQYF. The CDR3 nucleotides are TGTGCCAGCAGCTTGGGTGTAACCGCAGATACGCAGTATTTT.

J is TRBJ1-1 and V is TRBV4-1; 7 positions agree with TRBD1. The CDR3 totals 16 residues. In germline, CDR1 is MGHRA, CDR2 YSYEKL. Trimming at V came to 4 bases and at J to 0 bases, leaving 8 bases not matched to a gene. The CDR3 DNA reads as TGCGCCAGCAGCCCATCACAGGGGTCGATGAACACTGAAGCTTTCTTT. Residues: CASSPSQGSMNTEAFF.

The rearrangement joins TRBV11-2 to TRBJ2-1; weak D call: TRBD2 (6 bases). V was pared by 5 bases and J by 5 bases, with 13 bases between. Per germline, CDR1 SGHAT and CDR2 FQNNGV. The CDR3 has 14 residues. The CDR3 spells CASSGTGANNEQFF. The CDR3 DNA reads TGTGCCAGCAGCGGAACGGGAGCGAACAATGAGCAGTTCTTC.

This rearrangement joins TRBV7-9 to TRBJ2-7, with a tentative D call TRBD1 (6 bases). Trimming removed 8 bases at V and 1 base at J, with 18 bases between. The V gene's germline CDR1 is SEHNR and CDR2 FQNEAQ (reference sequence). There are 15 residues in the CDR3. The CDR3 region has the DNA TGTGCCAGCGGACCGACGGACAGCACTTCCTACGAGCAGTACTTC. Amino acid sequence: CASGPTDSTSYEQYF.

This chain links TRBV6-4 with TRBJ2-7; D may be TRBD1 (6 bases). Germline CDR1 is MRHNA and CDR2 is SNTAGT. V was cut by 0 bases and J by 0 bases, with 30 bases left in between. CDR3 length: 22 amino acids. The CDR3 is CASSDSSAHPRSATGNSYEQYF. The CDR3 coding sequence is TGTGCCAGCAGTGACTCGAGTGCCCACCCCCGATCGGCAACAGGGAACTCCTACGAGCAGTACTTC.

The sample holds one count of this clone. This chain connects TRBV18 to TRBJ2-1; 10 bases are a match to TRBD2. The J segment lost 6 bases and the V segment lost 0 bases, leaving 8 bases of the junction unmatched. This CDR3 comprises 17 residues. Germline assignment: CDR1 KGHSH and CDR2 LQKENI. The CDR3 nucleotides are TGTGCCAGCTCACCACCGGGACTAGCGATGGGTTCCAATGAGCAGTTCTTC. This sequence encodes CASSPPGLAMGSNEQFF.

This clone has just one count. The chain couples TRBV7-3 to TRBJ2-5; 8 bases are shared with TRBD1. Germline V gene sequence: CDR1 SGHTA, CDR2 FQGTGA. The CDR3 is 18 residues long. Trimming at V came to 6 bases and at J to 4 bases, leaving 19 bases not matched to a gene. This CDR3 is CASSQKPGQAGGIETQYF. CDR3 DNA: TGTGCCAGCAGTCAAAAGCCGGGACAGGCAGGCGGGATAGAGACCCAGTACTTC.

The chain carries TRBV14 and TRBJ2-5; TRBD2 aligns across 8 bases. J was trimmed by 5 bases and V by 0 bases; bases with no gene match: 8. The CDR3 has 16 residues. Germline V gives CDR1 SGHDN, CDR2 FVKESK. CDR3 residues: CASSQDMGLVGETQYF. The DNA of the CDR3 is TGTGCCAGCAGCCAAGATATGGGACTAGTCGGGGAGACCCAGTACTTC.

This clone was recorded once. The chain uses TRBV6-1 and TRBJ1-1, with a weak D call TRBD1 (6 bases). Trimming removed 2 bases from V and 8 bases from J, with 15 bases in between. This CDR3 contains 14 residues. Germline CDR1 is MNHNS and CDR2 is SASEGT. CDR3 sequence reads: CASSEHGGGGEAFF. CDR3 coding DNA: TGTGCCAGCAGTGAACATGGTGGGGGGGGCGAAGCTTTCTTT.

The chain recombines TRBV4-1 with TRBJ2-7, with 8 bases matching TRBD2. V dropped 1 base and J dropped 9; count of bases not matched to a gene: 5. Germline values: CDR1 MGHRA, CDR2 YSYEKL. The CDR3 sequence is 13 residues long. This CDR3 reads CASSQALAAGQYF. In nucleotides, the CDR3 is TGCGCCAGCAGCCAAGCACTAGCGGCGGGGCAGTACTTC.